This T cell receptor beta chain was recovered during a study of shared clonotypes between healthy human individuals. Whole-study context: The donor pool was made up of two women and three men aged 18 to 49.

Concerning this clone itself: Its antigen is undetermined.

The repertoire was sequenced with immunoSEQ multiplex PCR; TCRdb's copy has only in-frame clones and lacks some. Of about 2.5 million clones listed, roughly 92% were seen once; the top ten hold around 0.4%. Healthy adults negative for HIV, lacking recent acute infections or vaccinations, served as donors. Study findings and constraints: Clonotypes shared by all four sorted-subset donors had higher generation probabilities than non-shared clonotypes.

This CDR3 is 15 amino acids long. Germline V lookup: CDR1 MDHEN, CDR2 SYDVKM. The V end lost 5 bases, the J end lost 7 bases, and 17 bases lay between the germline ends. The V and J genes are TRBV28 and TRBJ1-4; D uncertain. The sample consisted of naive CD4+ T cells from PBMCs. Subset reported: CD45RA+ positively selected. The TCR sequence derives from a man aged 18 to 29 in good health. Some clones in this sample may be carry-over from other donors' samples. This CDR3 is CASSVVLTSSEKLFF. CDR3 bases: TGTGCCAGCAGTGTGGTTTTGACTTCAAGTGAAAAACTGTTTTTT.